This entry is about one T cell receptor beta chain. These data come from a study of preoperative IRX-2 immunotherapy in early breast cancer. Clones were sequenced by immunoSEQ multiplex PCR, and TCRdb holds only the in-frame ones, with some missing. The sample records 55,000 to 70,000 clones, approximately 95% being singletons. The CDR3 is 13 residues long. V was trimmed by 8 bases and J by 2 bases, leaving 14 bases between them. Germline values: CDR1 SQVTM, CDR2 ANQGSEA. The sample's treatment: preoperative locoregional IRX-2 cytokine immunotherapy. The source of this sequence is a human donor with breast cancer. Sampling was done from a patient treated with IRX-2 immunotherapy. The chain combines TRBV29-1 with TRBJ2-3; the D call may be TRBD1 or TRBD2 (5 bases each). The CDR3 nucleotides are TGCAGCTGTTGGGGGTTGGCCACAGATACGCAGTATTTT. It specifies CSCWGLATDTQYF.